These 27 T cell receptor beta chains came from one sample sequenced in a study of post-analysis software for immune sequencing data. These receptors' antigens are unknown. Whole-study findings and limits: Higher frequency in patients than in controls was seen for roughly five TRBV segments, with TRBV5-6, TRBV5-1 and TRBV20-1 among them.

The TCR beta cDNA libraries contained unique molecular identifiers. Using its own MiXCR run on the PCR reads, TCRdb lists one record per CDR3 protein. The data contain around 200,000 distinct CDR3 sequences, roughly 28% of them seen just once; the ten biggest clones take up roughly 3.5%. Input material: blood. The receptor source for this set is a girl aged 2 to 17 with multiple sclerosis.

The chain couples TRBV3-1 to TRBJ2-3; D remains unclear. V lost 0 bases and J lost 0, with 4 bases in between. This CDR3 is built from 14 residues. Germline V CDR1 and CDR2: LGHDT, YNNKEL (reference sequence). As DNA, the CDR3 is TGTGCCAGCAGCCAAGATTGGAGCACAGATACGCAGTATTTT. Translated: CASSQDWSTDTQYF.

Many counts were recorded for this clonotype. J is TRBJ2-7 and V is TRBV5-1, with D tentatively TRBD1 (6 bases). This CDR3 is 15 amino acids long. Germline CDR1 reads SGHRS; CDR2 reads YFSETQ. Trimming took 5 bases from V and 3 from J, leaving 18 bases between them. The CDR3 sequence is CASRPDRGNLYEQYF. The CDR3 region has the DNA TGCGCCAGCAGACCGGACAGAGGCAACCTCTACGAGCAGTACTTC.

The CDR3 nucleotides read TGCGCCAGCAGCTTGGCCCCGGGACAAACCTACGAGCAGTACTTC. It specifies CASSLAPGQTYEQYF. The genes are TRBV5-1 and TRBJ2-7; tentative D call: TRBD1 (6 bases). CDR1 SGHRS and CDR2 YFSETQ come from the germline V gene. Trimming shortened V by 0 bases and J by 2 bases, and 12 bases separated the two germline ends. CDR3 length: 15 amino acids.

The chain links TRBV12-3 or TRBV12-4 to TRBJ1-4; tentatively, D is TRBD1 (5 bases). Trimming left V 2 bases short and J 4 bases short, with 20 bases between. This CDR3 has 18 residues. The DNA of the CDR3 is TGTGCCAGCAGTTTACCTGCGGCGGCAGGGCATTTTAATGAAAAACTGTTTTTT. It yields the protein CASSLPAAAGHFNEKLFF.

On this clonotype itself: With a much larger clone just one base away, this may be a read error. This chain joins TRBV29-1 and TRBJ1-2, with D perhaps TRBD1 (5 bases). V was trimmed by 3 bases and J by 3 bases, leaving 17 bases between them. The CDR3 extends over 15 amino acids. Germline CDR1 and CDR2: SQVTM and ANQGSEA. The CDR3 region is CSVEGVRGRDYGYTF. In DNA form, the CDR3 reads TGCAGCGTTGAGGGGGTAAGGGGTAGGGACTATGGCTACACCTTC.

The rearrangement joins TRBV3-1 to TRBJ1-6; D remains unclear. CDR3 length equals 12 residues. With 5 bases removed from V and 13 bases from J, the gap between germline ends came to 12 bases. CDR1 is LGHDT and CDR2 is YNNKEL in the germline V gene (reference sequence). The CDR3 DNA sequence: TGTGCCAGCAGCAACCAGAAGGCGCCCCTCCACTTT. It specifies CASSNQKAPLHF.

This clonotype was detected ten times or more. The chain employs TRBV28 and TRBJ2-7; perhaps TRBD1 as D (6 bases). This CDR3 comprises 14 residues. The V end lost 8 bases, the J end lost 0 bases, and 14 bases lay between the germline ends. In germline, CDR1 is MDHEN, CDR2 SYDVKM. The CDR3 spells CASGAGGNSYEQYF. The CDR3 DNA sequence: TGTGCCAGCGGCGCTGGGGGCAACTCCTACGAGCAGTACTTC. Together with reference TRBV28 and TRBJ2-7, the CDR3 gives the full variable domain: DVKVTQSSRYLVKRTGEKVFLECVQDMDHENMFWYRQDPGLGLRLIYFSYDVKMKEKGDIPEGYSVSREKKERFSLILESASTNQTSMYLCASGAGGNSYEQYFGPGTRLTVT.

In its sample, this clonotype was seen a few times. The chain recombines TRBV11-2 with TRBJ2-7; a possible D gene is TRBD2 (5 bases). V was clipped by 0 bases and J by 3 bases, with 9 bases between them. Per the germline V gene, CDR1 is SGHAT and CDR2 is FQNNGV. The CDR3 consists of 14 residues. The CDR3 coding sequence is TGTGCCAGCAGCTTAGATCGGGATCTCTACGAGCAGTACTTC. Translated, it gives CASSLDRDLYEQYF.

Of note for this clonotype: It is likely a read error, because the conserved phenylalanine at the end of the CDR3 is missing. The chain recombines TRBV3-1 with TRBJ2-4; 7 bases fit TRBD1. CDR3 length: 15 amino acids. Trimming at V came to 0 bases and at J to 7 bases, leaving 6 bases not matched to a gene. Germline V gene lookup returns CDR1 LGHDT and CDR2 YNNKEL (reference sequence). The CDR3 region is CASSQDRRQGNIQYS. CDR3 in DNA: TGTGCCAGCAGCCAAGATCGCAGACAGGGCAACATTCAGTACTCC.

This clonotype was observed a handful of times. J is TRBJ2-7 and V is TRBV28, with 7 bases aligning to TRBD1. The CDR3 length is 15 residues. J was trimmed by 3 bases and V by 7 bases; bases with no gene match: 12. CDR1 MDHEN and CDR2 SYDVKM come from the germline V gene. For the CDR3, the DNA is TGTGCCAGCACCCGGATGGGGACAGACCTCTACGAGCAGTACTTC. This sequence encodes CASTRMGTDLYEQYF.

This clonotype was observed many times. The V and J genes are TRBV28 and TRBJ2-1; D might be TRBD1 or TRBD2, each matching 5 bases. The CDR3 extends over 16 amino acids. V shed 5 bases and J shed 0 bases, with 14 bases lying between them. Per the germline V gene, CDR1 is MDHEN and CDR2 is SYDVKM. For the CDR3, the DNA is TGTGCCAGCAGTCGGGACCTTGGGAGCTCCTACAATGAGCAGTTCTTC. Translation: CASSRDLGSSYNEQFF.

This clonotype was seen many times. CDR3 nucleotides: TGCAGCGTTGATCTGGGGGAGACCCAGTACTTC. Translated: CSVDLGETQYF. The chain links TRBV29-1 to TRBJ2-5; no clear D. The germline gives CDR1 SQVTM, CDR2 ANQGSEA. V lost 3 bases to trimming and J lost 5 bases, with 7 bases between them. The CDR3 is 11 amino acids.

This clonotype turned up a few times. The CDR3 protein is CASSEDGRNQPQHF. CDR3 coding DNA: TGCGCCAGCAGCGAGGACGGGCGCAATCAGCCCCAGCATTTT. The chain carries TRBV5-1 and TRBJ1-5; D remains ambiguous. The CDR3 length is 14 residues. Between the trimmed V and J ends, which lost 4 bases and 2 bases, there was a span of 10 bases. Germline CDR1 is SGHRS and CDR2 is YFSETQ. The full variable domain, in which reference TRBV5-1 and TRBJ1-5 provide the parts outside the CDR3, is KAGVTQTPRYLIKTRGQQVTLSCSPISGHRSVSWYQQTPGQGLQFLFEYFSETQRNKGNFPGRFSGRQFSNSRSEMNVSTLELGDSALYLCASSEDGRNQPQHFGDGTRLSIL.

Details on this clonotype: With a much larger clone just one base away, this may be a read error. The chain employs TRBV5-1 and TRBJ2-5; D remains unclear. The CDR3 length is 15 residues. Germline V gives CDR1 SGHRS, CDR2 YFSETQ. As DNA, the CDR3 is TGCGCCGGCAGCTCTAAGGCCCCTTGGGGAGAGACCCAGTACTTC. Residues: CAGSSKAPWGETQYF. The full variable domain, in which reference TRBV5-1 and TRBJ2-5 provide the parts outside the CDR3, is KAGVTQTPRYLIKTRGQQVTLSCSPISGHRSVSWYQQTPGQGLQFLFEYFSETQRNKGNFPGRFSGRQFSNSRSEMNVSTLELGDSALYLCAGSSKAPWGETQYFGPGTRLLVL.

Concerning this clonotype itself: This could be a read error, since a much larger clone is one nucleotide away. The V and J genes are TRBV29-1 and TRBJ2-7, with unresolved D. The CDR3 has 10 amino acids. Germline CDR1 SQVTM, CDR2 ANQGSEA. The CDR3 nucleotides are TGCAGCGTTGGTTCCTACGAGCGGTACTTC. This encodes CSVGSYERYF.

At least ten counts were recorded for this clonotype. This sequence joins TRBV2 and TRBJ2-1; D perhaps matches TRBD2 (5 bases). Per germline, CDR1 SNHLY and CDR2 FYNNEI. V was pared by 6 bases and J by 9 bases, with 21 bases between. The CDR3 is made up of 15 amino acids. CDR3 DNA sequence: TGTGCCAGCAGCTCCGGGGTAGGCGTGGGTGGTGAGCAGTTCTTC. This translates into CASSSGVGVGGEQFF.

This clonotype was seen more than once but under ten times. The chain employs TRBV7-2 and TRBJ2-1; TRBD2 matches 13 bases. This CDR3 is built from 15 residues. V was clipped by 4 bases and J by 7 bases; unmatched bases: 4. In germline, CDR1 is SGHTA, CDR2 FQGNSA. The CDR3 nucleotides are TGTGCCAGCAGCTCAGGACTAGCGGGGGCGAATGAGCAGTTCTTC. Its protein is CASSSGLAGANEQFF.

This clonotype has a count of ten or more. The gene calls are TRBV7-3 and TRBJ1-1; no reliable D call. Trimming removed 3 bases from V and 2 bases from J, with 7 bases in between. This CDR3 region has 13 residues. Germline-derived CDR1 and CDR2 are SGHTA and FQGTGA. The chain's CDR3 is CASSLGSNTEAFF. In DNA, the CDR3 is TGTGCCAGCAGCTTGGGCAGCAACACTGAAGCTTTCTTT.

The sample holds many counts of this clonotype. V is TRBV20-1 and J is TRBJ2-1; TRBD2 matches 8 bases. This CDR3 is built from 18 residues. Germline-derived CDR1 and CDR2 are DFQATT and SNEGSKA (reference sequence). V shed 5 bases, J shed 9 bases, and the junction held 24 bases outside the gene matches. The DNA of the CDR3 is TGCAGTGCTGGCCCCATGTCGGCGGGGGGCCCTACGGGTAGTGAGCAGTTCTTC. Translated: CSAGPMSAGGPTGSEQFF.

Turning to this clonotype: This sequence may be a read error, since a much larger clone differs from it by one base. The chain combines TRBV20-1 with TRBJ2-7, with unresolved D. Per the germline V gene, CDR1 is DFQATT and CDR2 is SNEGSKA (reference sequence). The CDR3 has 13 amino acids. The CDR3 is CSARGGYSYERYF. Written as DNA, the CDR3 is TGCAGTGCTAGAGGCGGATACTCCTACGAGCGGTACTTC.

In its sample, this clonotype was seen many times. V is TRBV12-3 or TRBV12-4 and J is TRBJ1-5; D is undetermined. Trimming cost V 3 bases and J 11 bases, with 8 bases left between them. CDR3 size: 11 residues. The CDR3 sequence is CASSLGFTQHF. DNA of the CDR3: TGTGCCAGCAGTTTGGGTTTCACCCAGCATTTT.

This clonotype was seen repeatedly, ten times or more. The rearrangement joins TRBV10-1 to TRBJ2-1; 10 nucleotides line up with TRBD2. The CDR3 contains 16 residues. V was pared by 3 bases and J by 2 bases, with 4 bases of the junction left unmatched. Germline V gene lookup returns CDR1 WNHNN and CDR2 SYGVQD (reference sequence). The CDR3 protein is CASSDLAGEAYNEQFF. The CDR3 bases are TGCGCCAGCAGTGACCTAGCGGGAGAAGCCTACAATGAGCAGTTCTTC.

This clonotype was detected ten times or more. The J gene is TRBJ2-3, the V gene TRBV18; 9 nucleotides agree with TRBD1. Looked up from germline, CDR1 is KGHSH and CDR2 is LQKENI. J lost 9 bases, V lost 6 bases, and 16 bases had no gene match. The CDR3 totals 16 residues. The CDR3 sequence: CASSPPVGQGGPTQYF. The CDR3 nucleotides read TGTGCCAGCTCCCCGCCAGTGGGACAGGGCGGACCCACGCAGTATTTT.

About this clonotype itself: This sequence may be a read error, since a much larger clone differs from it by one base. This rearrangement joins TRBV28 to TRBJ2-7; D not resolved. Germline values: CDR1 MDHEN, CDR2 SYDVKM. There are 12 residues in the CDR3. CDR3 protein: CASRPSSCEQYF. The CDR3 DNA sequence: TGTGCCAGCAGACCAAGCTCCTGCGAGCAGTACTTC.

Concerning this clonotype itself: This may stem from a read error, because a much larger clone lies one nucleotide away. V gene TRBV6-5 combines with J gene TRBJ2-1; TRBD1 aligns across 9 bases. The ends lost 4 bases at V and 12 bases at J; junction bases unmatched: 16. Germline V gives CDR1 MNHEY, CDR2 SVGAGI. This CDR3 comprises 16 residues. CDR3 nucleotides: TGTGCCAGCAGTTCCTTACCGGGACAGGGTGAAGATGTGCAGTTCTTC. Its protein product is CASSSLPGQGEDVQFF.

The gene calls are TRBV20-1 and TRBJ2-1; 12 bases align to TRBD2. Germline V gene lookup returns CDR1 DFQATT and CDR2 SNEGSKA (reference sequence). V shed 1 base, J shed 10 bases, and the junction held 11 bases outside the gene matches. The CDR3 is 16 amino acids. The CDR3 region has the DNA TGCAGTGCTAGAGGGTCGACTAGCGGGGGTTGGGACGAGCAGTTCTTC. Translation gives CSARGSTSGGWDEQFF.

The chain combines TRBV21-1 with TRBJ2-7; TRBD1 was called by the table and not checked on the DNA. TRBV21-1 is classified as a pseudogene. CDR3 length equals 12 residues. The chain's CDR3 is CATGTDVYEQYF. The CDR3 bases are TGTGCCACCGGGACAGATGTCTACGAGCAGTACTTC.